This section outlines one TCR beta chain sequence together with its context. What it binds is unknown. The data were taken from a study of molecular identifiers for immune sequencing clone quantification. Study details: Replicates partitioned RNA from approximately 20,000 or 98,000 naive CD8 cells into five parts, sequencing four.

Notes on the study in general: Highly expanded clone sizes could be underestimated through barcode sharing by identical TCR molecules. It was shown that clones above 20 RNA copies held over 97% of effector molecules, but under 1% in naive cells.

TCRdb analysed the PCR reads with MiXCR anew, one entry per CDR3 protein. The repertoire holds around 470,000 distinct CDR3 sequences, with roughly 26% as singletons. Germline V gene sequence: CDR1 SEHNR, CDR2 FQNEAQ (reference sequence). V was pared by 7 bases and J by 11 bases, with 18 bases between. The CDR3 is made up of 13 amino acids. This clonotype was obtained from a human donor in good health. Some libraries in this study had Jurkat cell RNA spiked in. Input material: naive CD8+ T cells from blood, with Jurkat cell RNA spiked in. Subset indicated: FACS-sorted CD8+CD4-CCR7+CD45RA+ naive T cells. This rearrangement joins TRBV7-9 to TRBJ1-5; D possibly corresponds to TRBD1 (5 bases). The CDR3 DNA reads TGTGCCAGCACCCCACCGGGGGTTGCGTCCCAGCATTTT. It translates to CASTPPGVASQHF.